This T cell receptor beta chain was sequenced during a study of blood T cell repertoires in COVID-19. Study-level background: From the United States, Italy and Spain came samples of acute and convalescent COVID-19. T cells, B-cell-depleted T cells, or PBMCs provided the cDNA or gDNA that served as material.

How the authors handled the data: Amplification of reference gene primers was used by the study to estimate nucleated cell counts. Clones were read by immunoSEQ multiplex PCR, and TCRdb kept only the in-frame ones, dropping some. V, J and clone size derive from that table, while D and trimming were established from the DNA sequence. Here the sample spans tens of thousands of clones, around 86% being singletons. Trimming removed 3 bases from V and 10 bases from J; junction bases left unmatched: 15. Germline V gives CDR1 LGHNT, CDR2 FRNRAP. The CDR3 is 16 amino acids. The J gene is TRBJ1-2, the V gene TRBV12-5; 9 bases align to TRBD1. This TCR derives from a man aged 25-45 years with acute or convalescent COVID-19. Sequenced: peripheral blood. The CDR3, as DNA: TGTGCTAGTGGTTTCGCCGGGACAGGGCCCTCCGAAGCCTACACCTTC. Its translation: CASGFAGTGPSEAYTF.